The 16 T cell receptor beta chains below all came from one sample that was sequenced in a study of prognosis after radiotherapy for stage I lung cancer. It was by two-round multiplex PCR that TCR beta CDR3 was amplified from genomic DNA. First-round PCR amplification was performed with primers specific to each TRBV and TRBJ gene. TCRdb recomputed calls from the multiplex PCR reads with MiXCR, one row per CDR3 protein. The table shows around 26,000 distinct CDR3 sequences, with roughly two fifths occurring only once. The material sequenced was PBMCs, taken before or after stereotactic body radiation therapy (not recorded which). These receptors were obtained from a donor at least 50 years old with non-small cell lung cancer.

The CDR3: CASSYRLDLTGELFF. The DNA of the CDR3 is TGTGCCAGCAGTTACCGGTTAGACCTCACCGGGGAGCTGTTTTTT. The V gene is TRBV6-2 or TRBV6-3, the J gene TRBJ2-2, with D unclear. Germline V CDR1 and CDR2: MNHEY, SVGEGT. The CDR3 covers 15 residues. The V and J ends lost 2 bases and 4 bases respectively, with 11 bases between them.

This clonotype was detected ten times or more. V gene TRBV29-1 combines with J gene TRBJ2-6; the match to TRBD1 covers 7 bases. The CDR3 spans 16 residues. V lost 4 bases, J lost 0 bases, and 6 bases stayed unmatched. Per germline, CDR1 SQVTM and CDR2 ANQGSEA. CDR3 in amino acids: CSVGGSGGSGANVLTF. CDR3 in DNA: TGCAGCGTTGGGGGGTCAGGGGGCTCTGGGGCCAACGTCCTGACTTTC. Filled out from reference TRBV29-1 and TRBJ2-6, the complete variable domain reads SAVISQKPSRDICQRGTSLTIQCQVDSQVTMMFWYRQQPGQSLTLIATANQGSEATYESGFVIDKFPISRPNLTFSTLTVSNMSPEDSSIYLCSVGGSGGSGANVLTFGAGSRLTVL.

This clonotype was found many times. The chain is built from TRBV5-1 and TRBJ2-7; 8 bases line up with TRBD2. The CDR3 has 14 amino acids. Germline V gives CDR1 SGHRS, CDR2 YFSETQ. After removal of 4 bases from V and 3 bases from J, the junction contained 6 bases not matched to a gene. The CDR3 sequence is CASSPTSEVYEQYF. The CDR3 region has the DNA TGCGCCAGCAGCCCGACTAGCGAAGTCTACGAGCAGTACTTC.

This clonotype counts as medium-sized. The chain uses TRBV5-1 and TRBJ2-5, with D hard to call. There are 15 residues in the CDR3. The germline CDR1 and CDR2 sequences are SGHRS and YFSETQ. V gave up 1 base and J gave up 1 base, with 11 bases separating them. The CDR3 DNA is TGCGCCAGCAGCTTGAGCCAGGCGTTCCAAGAGACCCAGTACTTC. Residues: CASSLSQAFQETQYF.

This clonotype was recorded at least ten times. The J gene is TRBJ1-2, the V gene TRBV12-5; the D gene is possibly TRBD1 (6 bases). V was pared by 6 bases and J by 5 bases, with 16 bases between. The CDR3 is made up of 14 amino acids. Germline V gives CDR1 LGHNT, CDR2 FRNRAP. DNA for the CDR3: TGTGCTAGTGGCCCCTACGGAGGGGGATATGGCTACACCTTC. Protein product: CASGPYGGGYGYTF.

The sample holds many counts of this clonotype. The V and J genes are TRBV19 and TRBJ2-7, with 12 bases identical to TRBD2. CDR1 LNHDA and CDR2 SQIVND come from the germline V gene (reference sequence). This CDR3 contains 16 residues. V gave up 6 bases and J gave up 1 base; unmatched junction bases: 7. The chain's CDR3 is CASRDAGTSGSYEQYF. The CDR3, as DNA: TGTGCCAGTAGGGATGCCGGGACTAGCGGGTCCTACGAGCAGTACTTC.

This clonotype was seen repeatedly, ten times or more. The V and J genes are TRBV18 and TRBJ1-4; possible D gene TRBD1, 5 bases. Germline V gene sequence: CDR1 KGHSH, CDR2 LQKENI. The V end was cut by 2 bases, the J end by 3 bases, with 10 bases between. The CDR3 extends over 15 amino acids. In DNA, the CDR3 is TGTGCCAGCTCACCAAGGACAAATCCTAATGAAAAACTGTTTTTT. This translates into CASSPRTNPNEKLFF.

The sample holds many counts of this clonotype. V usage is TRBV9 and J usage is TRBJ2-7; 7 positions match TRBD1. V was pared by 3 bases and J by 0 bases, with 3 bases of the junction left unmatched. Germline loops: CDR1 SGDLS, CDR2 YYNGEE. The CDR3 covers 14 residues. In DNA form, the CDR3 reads TGTGCCAGCAGCGCGGGACAGTCCTCCTACGAGCAGTACTTC. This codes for CASSAGQSSYEQYF.

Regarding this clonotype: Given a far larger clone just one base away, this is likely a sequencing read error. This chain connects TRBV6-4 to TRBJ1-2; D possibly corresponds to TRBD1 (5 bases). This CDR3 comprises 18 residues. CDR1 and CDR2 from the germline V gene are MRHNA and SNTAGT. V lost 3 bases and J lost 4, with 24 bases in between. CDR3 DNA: TGTGCCAGCAGTGAAGAGCAGGGACGATTAAGGACCCTCTATGGCTACACCTTC. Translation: CASSEEQGRLRTLYGYTF.

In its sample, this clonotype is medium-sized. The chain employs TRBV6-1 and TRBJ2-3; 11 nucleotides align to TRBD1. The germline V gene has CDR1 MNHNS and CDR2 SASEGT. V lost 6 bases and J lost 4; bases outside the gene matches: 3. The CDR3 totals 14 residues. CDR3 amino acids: CASRDRGRADTQYF. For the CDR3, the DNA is TGTGCCAGCAGGGACAGGGGGCGCGCAGATACGCAGTATTTT.

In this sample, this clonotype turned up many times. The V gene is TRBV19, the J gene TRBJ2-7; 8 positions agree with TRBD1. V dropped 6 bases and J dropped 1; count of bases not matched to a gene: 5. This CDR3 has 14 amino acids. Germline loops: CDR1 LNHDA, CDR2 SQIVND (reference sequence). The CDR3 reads CASSERQGSYEQYF. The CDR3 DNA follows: TGTGCCAGTAGCGAAAGACAGGGGTCCTACGAGCAGTACTTC.

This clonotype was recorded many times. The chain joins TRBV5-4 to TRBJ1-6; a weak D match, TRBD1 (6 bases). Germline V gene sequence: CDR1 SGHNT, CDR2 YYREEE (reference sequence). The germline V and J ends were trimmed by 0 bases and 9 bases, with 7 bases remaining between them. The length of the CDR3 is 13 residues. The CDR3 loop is CASSLDRVSPLHF. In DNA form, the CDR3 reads TGTGCCAGCAGCTTGGACAGGGTTTCACCCCTCCACTTT.

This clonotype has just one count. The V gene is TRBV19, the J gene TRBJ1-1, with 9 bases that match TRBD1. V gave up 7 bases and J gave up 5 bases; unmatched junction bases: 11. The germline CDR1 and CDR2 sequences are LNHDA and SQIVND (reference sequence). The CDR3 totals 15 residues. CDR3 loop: CASIARQGVRTEAFF. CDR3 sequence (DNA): TGTGCCAGTATTGCCCGACAGGGGGTAAGAACTGAAGCTTTCTTT. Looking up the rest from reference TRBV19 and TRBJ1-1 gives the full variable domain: DGGITQSPKYLFRKEGQNVTLSCEQNLNHDAMYWYRQDPGQGLRLIYYSQIVNDFQKGDIAEGYSVSREKKESFPLTVTSAQKNPTAFYLCASIARQGVRTEAFFGQGTRLTVV.

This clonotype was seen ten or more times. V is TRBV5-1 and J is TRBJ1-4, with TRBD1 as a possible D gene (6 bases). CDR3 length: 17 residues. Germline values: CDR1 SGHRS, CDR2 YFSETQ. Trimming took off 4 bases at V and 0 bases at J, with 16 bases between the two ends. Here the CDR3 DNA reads TGCGCCAGCAGCCTGGACCGAGGACAGCCAACTAATGAAAAACTGTTTTTT. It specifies CASSLDRGQPTNEKLFF.

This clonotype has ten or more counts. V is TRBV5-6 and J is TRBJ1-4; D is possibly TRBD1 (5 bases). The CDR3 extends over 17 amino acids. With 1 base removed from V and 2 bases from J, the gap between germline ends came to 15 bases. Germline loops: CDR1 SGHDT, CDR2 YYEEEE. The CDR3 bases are TGTGCCAGCAGCTTGCGCCTGGGGGTGAATACTAATGAAAAACTGTTTTTT. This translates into CASSLRLGVNTNEKLFF.

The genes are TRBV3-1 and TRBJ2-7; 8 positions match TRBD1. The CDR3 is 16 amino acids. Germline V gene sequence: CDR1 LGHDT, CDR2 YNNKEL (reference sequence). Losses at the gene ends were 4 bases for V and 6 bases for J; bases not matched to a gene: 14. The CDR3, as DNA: TGTGCCAGCAGCCGCTCCCCGGCAGGGGGCGCCTTCGAGCAGTACTTC. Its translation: CASSRSPAGGAFEQYF.